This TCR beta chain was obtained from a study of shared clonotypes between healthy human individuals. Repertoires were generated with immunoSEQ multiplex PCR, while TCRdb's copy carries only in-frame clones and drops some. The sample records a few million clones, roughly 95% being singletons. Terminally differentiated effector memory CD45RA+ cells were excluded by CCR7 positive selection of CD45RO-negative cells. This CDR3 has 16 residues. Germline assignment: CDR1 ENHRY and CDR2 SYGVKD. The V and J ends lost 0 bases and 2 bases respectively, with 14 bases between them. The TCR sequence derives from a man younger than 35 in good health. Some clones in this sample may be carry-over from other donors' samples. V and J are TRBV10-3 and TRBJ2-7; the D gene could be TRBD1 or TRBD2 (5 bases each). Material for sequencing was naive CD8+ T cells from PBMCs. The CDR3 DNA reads TGTGCCATCAGTGAGTCGCCGGGGACCGATCCCTACGAGCAGTACTTC. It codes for CAISESPGTDPYEQYF.